The next 2 T cell receptor beta chains were all read from a single sample in a study of technical replicates of blood from several donors. The protocol was immunoSEQ multiplex PCR, while the TCRdb copy is restricted to in-frame clones and leaves out a portion. The sample yields some 87,000 clones, roughly 96% seen once. The sample was T cells isolated from PBMCs. The receptors derive from a human donor in good health.

The chain couples TRBV27 to TRBJ1-2; TRBD1 agrees at 7 bases. CDR1 is MNHEY and CDR2 is SMNVEV in the germline V gene (reference sequence). The CDR3 totals 15 residues. J was trimmed by 2 bases and V by 6 bases; bases with no gene match: 9. The CDR3 is CASRNPGTANYGYTF. The CDR3 DNA follows: TGTGCCAGCAGAAACCCCGGGACAGCAAACTATGGCTACACCTTC.

V gene TRBV7-9 combines with J gene TRBJ2-5; 7 bases agree with TRBD1. Germline trimming cut 3 bases from V and 2 bases from J; bases unmatched to any gene: 0. The CDR3 is made up of 13 amino acids. Germline V gene sequence: CDR1 SEHNR, CDR2 FQNEAQ (reference sequence). CDR3 amino acids: CASSLGQQETQYF. In DNA, the CDR3 is TGTGCCAGCAGCTTGGGACAGCAAGAGACCCAGTACTTC.